These 29 T cell receptor beta chains were sequenced from one sample in a study of monozygotic twins with inflammatory bowel disease. TCRdb reprocessed the 5' RACE reads and keeps a single row for each CDR3 protein, giving no DNA. The record lists under 200,000 distinct CDR3 sequences, of which the ten most abundant hold about 2.7%. The sequenced sample consisted of blood. The receptors come from a human donor with ulcerative colitis or Crohn's disease, or a healthy co-twin of an affected twin (not recorded which).

This sequence joins TRBV5-5 and TRBJ1-1; checking the TCRdb D call of TRBD1 is not possible without DNA. CDR3 length: 14 residues. Germline CDR1 and CDR2: SGHKS and YYEKEE (reference sequence). CDR3 residues: CASTPWGGNTEAFF.

The genes are TRBV29-1 and TRBJ1-2; the D call from TCRdb, TRBD1, cannot be confirmed without DNA. CDR3 size: 15 residues. Germline V gives CDR1 SQVTM, CDR2 ANQGSEA. CDR3 residues: CSVESLDRGFYGYTF.

The chain uses TRBV5-5 and TRBJ2-7. This CDR3 is 16 amino acids long. CDR1 and CDR2 (germline): SGHKS, YYEKEE (reference sequence). The CDR3 loop is CASSLVSSVSGYEQYF.

The rearrangement links TRBV6-5 to TRBJ1-1; the D call of TRBD1 rests on TCRdb alone, since no DNA is present to check it. CDR3 size: 13 residues. Germline V CDR1 and CDR2: MNHEY, SVGAGI. This CDR3 reads CASSRLGGTEAFF.

V gene TRBV18 combines with J gene TRBJ2-2; TCRdb indicates TRBD2, and absent DNA this call remains unverified. The CDR3 has 16 residues. Germline CDR1 and CDR2: KGHSH and LQKENI. The CDR3 sequence is CASSQLAGGETGELFF. The full variable domain, its missing parts supplied by reference TRBV18 and TRBJ2-2, is NAGVMQNPRHLVRRRGQEARLRCSPMKGHSHVYWYRQLPEEGLKFMVYLQKENIIDESGMPKERFSAEFPKEGPSILRIQQVVRGDSAAYFCASSQLAGGETGELFFGEGSRLTVL.

The chain recombines TRBV20-1 with TRBJ1-1; checking the TCRdb D call of TRBD1 is not possible without DNA. CDR1 and CDR2 from the germline V gene are DFQATT and SNEGSKA (reference sequence). The CDR3 is 15 amino acids. The CDR3 spells CSARQDRTLTAEAFF.

The chain has TRBV14 and TRBJ2-4; TCRdb's D call of TRBD2 is untestable without DNA. The CDR3 runs 18 residues. The germline CDR1 and CDR2 sequences are SGHDN and FVKESK. The CDR3 loop reads CASSQRLSLAGGENIQYF.

This chain links TRBV4-1 with TRBJ1-1; TCRdb gives TRBD1 as the D gene, but with no DNA this cannot be confirmed. From germline, CDR1 is MGHRA and CDR2 YSYEKL. CDR3 length equals 16 residues. The CDR3 loop is CASSLKRQGRHTEAFF.

V usage is TRBV20-1 and J usage is TRBJ2-7; the TCRdb call, TRBD1, lacks DNA for checking. The CDR3 spans 14 residues. Germline V gene lookup returns CDR1 DFQATT and CDR2 SNEGSKA (reference sequence). This CDR3 is CSASRAGTSYEQYF.

This chain's CDR3 is CASSLNPANTGELFF. The chain joins TRBV11-2 to TRBJ2-2. CDR1 is SGHAT and CDR2 is FQNNGV in the germline V gene. The CDR3 runs to 15 residues.

The chain uses TRBV7-8 and TRBJ1-5; the TCRdb D gene call, TRBD1, has no DNA to confirm it. Germline lookup yields CDR1 SGHVS and CDR2 FQNEAQ. This CDR3 comprises 15 residues. The CDR3 loop is CASSLGGGVVQPQHF.

The rearrangement uses TRBV5-1 and TRBJ2-3; TCRdb's assignment of TRBD2 cannot be checked, as there is no DNA. This CDR3 has 16 residues. Germline V gives CDR1 SGHRS, CDR2 YFSETQ. The CDR3 is CASSSLAGAPGDTQYF. Combining the CDR3 with reference TRBV5-1 and TRBJ2-3 gives the whole variable domain KAGVTQTPRYLIKTRGQQVTLSCSPISGHRSVSWYQQTPGQGLQFLFEYFSETQRNKGNFPGRFSGRQFSNSRSEMNVSTLELGDSALYLCASSSLAGAPGDTQYFGPGTRLTVL.

V gene TRBV6-2 or TRBV6-3 combines with J gene TRBJ1-3. Germline V CDR1 and CDR2: MNHEY, SVGEGT. The CDR3 runs 15 residues. CDR3 protein: CASSPRLGLGNTIYF.

The J gene is TRBJ2-7, the V gene TRBV29-1. Germline values: CDR1 SQVTM, CDR2 ANQGSEA. This CDR3 is 12 amino acids long. CDR3 protein: CSVVRPNYEQYF.

The V call is TRBV10-2, the J call TRBJ2-7; TCRdb outputs TRBD2, but without DNA this stays unchecked. This CDR3 has 15 residues. CDR1 is WSHSY, CDR2 SAAADI, per germline. CDR3 in amino acids: CASRVPGTAEDEQYF.

This CDR3 reads CASSFDRDEQYF. The rearrangement uses TRBV28 and TRBJ2-7; TCRdb's D gene call, TRBD1, goes unchecked for lack of DNA. Germline CDR1 and CDR2: MDHEN and SYDVKM. The CDR3 is made up of 12 amino acids.

Here the CDR3 reads CASGLVLGSRTGELFF. This chain joins TRBV12-5 and TRBJ2-2; the TRBD2 assignment by TCRdb is unverifiable without DNA. Germline CDR1 LGHNT, CDR2 FRNRAP. CDR3 size: 16 residues.

The V gene is TRBV28, the J gene TRBJ2-1. This CDR3 has 14 residues. The germline gives CDR1 MDHEN, CDR2 SYDVKM. CDR3 sequence reads: CASSPTTFYKEQFF.

The CDR3: CASSLGPGTGGHTDTQYF. The V and J genes are TRBV5-1 and TRBJ2-3; with no DNA, the TCRdb D assignment of TRBD1 cannot be verified. Per germline, CDR1 SGHRS and CDR2 YFSETQ. CDR3 size: 18 residues.

CDR3 sequence: CASSLAGAELNIQYF. The chain has TRBV5-1 and TRBJ2-4; TCRdb proposes TRBD1, but this gene call is untestable without DNA. Looked up from germline, CDR1 is SGHRS and CDR2 is YFSETQ. This CDR3 contains 15 residues.

The gene calls are TRBV12-3 or TRBV12-4 and TRBJ1-3; with no DNA, the TCRdb D assignment of TRBD1 cannot be verified. The CDR3 consists of 15 residues. This chain's CDR3 is CASNSEGVSGNTIYF.

The chain is built from TRBV7-8 and TRBJ2-5; TCRdb reports TRBD1, a call that lacks DNA to check it against. Per germline, CDR1 SGHVS and CDR2 FQNEAQ. The CDR3 sequence is 13 residues long. This CDR3 is CASSLSGGETQHF.

This chain joins TRBV24-1 and TRBJ2-3. Germline assignment: CDR1 KGHDR and CDR2 SFDVKD. This CDR3 region has 15 residues. CDR3 amino acids: CATSDFSASRDTQYF.

The chain employs TRBV5-1 and TRBJ2-4. The CDR3 contains 13 residues. Germline V gives CDR1 SGHRS, CDR2 YFSETQ. This CDR3 reads CASSLAGRSIQYF.

The rearrangement joins TRBV29-1 to TRBJ2-1. The CDR3 runs to 15 residues. Germline lookup yields CDR1 SQVTM and CDR2 ANQGSEA. The chain's CDR3 is CSVHLISSSYNEQFF.

The rearrangement joins TRBV20-1 to TRBJ2-1; TCRdb picks TRBD2, but there is no DNA to check that call. This CDR3 spans 16 amino acids. The germline V gene encodes CDR1 DFQATT and CDR2 SNEGSKA (reference sequence). This CDR3 is CSASRNSGSTYNEQFF.

The V call is TRBV20-1, the J call TRBJ1-4; TCRdb designates TRBD1, a call that cannot be tested without DNA. The germline V gene encodes CDR1 DFQATT and CDR2 SNEGSKA (reference sequence). This CDR3 spans 14 amino acids. The CDR3 loop reads CSAQRTGGFEKLFF.

This chain joins TRBV12-3 or TRBV12-4 and TRBJ1-2. CDR3 length: 13 amino acids. The CDR3 loop reads CASRKAPNYGYTF.

The V gene is TRBV5-5, the J gene TRBJ1-1. The length of the CDR3 is 17 residues. Germline V gene sequence: CDR1 SGHKS, CDR2 YYEKEE (reference sequence). The CDR3 sequence is CASSLRQGYHTNTEAFF.